The subject of this entry is one T cell receptor (beta chain). This entry comes from a study of blood T cell repertoires in COVID-19. Turning to the study itself: From the United States, Italy and Spain came samples of acute and convalescent COVID-19.

Enrolment of Seattle patients took place during active infection, and they were followed longitudinally. How the authors handled the data: Estimation of nucleated cell counts was performed using reference gene primer amplification. Sequencing used immunoSEQ multiplex PCR; TCRdb keeps in-frame clones, though not all of them. The V and J calls and the clone size are those of that table, but D and trimming were determined from the DNA. Among about 440,000 clones, about 87% were seen once, and the ten largest hold around 12%. J lost 4 bases, V lost 4 bases, and 5 bases had no gene match. The CDR3 has 13 residues. Germline lookup yields CDR1 GTSNPN and CDR2 SVGIG (reference sequence).

Sequenced: peripheral blood. This TCR was sampled from a woman aged 50 to 60 with COVID-19, enrolled during active disease. The rearrangement joins TRBV30 to TRBJ1-1, with 8 bases fitting TRBD1. The CDR3 region has the DNA TGTGCCTGGAACAGGGGGGCGAGCACTGAAGCTTTCTTT. It encodes CAWNRGASTEAFF.